Following are 24 T cell receptor beta chains from one sample sequenced in a study of read filtering for tumor transcriptome and immune sequencing. From approximately 400 ng of RNA, a library with molecular barcoded alpha/delta and beta/gamma adaptors was made. MiXCR, run by TCRdb on the reads, gives a single entry per CDR3 protein. The data hold more than 35,000 distinct CDR3 sequences, with about 11% observed a single time. The sample taken for sequencing was a population of CD138-negative cells sorted from bone marrow. All receptors derive from a donor aged 40 or older with multiple myeloma.

This clonotype was counted ten times or more. V and J are TRBV7-2 and TRBJ2-5; 12 bases match TRBD2. The V gene end was trimmed by 1 base and the J gene end by 5 bases; junction bases not matched to a gene: 2. CDR3 length equals 15 residues. Germline V gives CDR1 SGHTA, CDR2 FQGNSA. The CDR3 sequence: CASSLGGTSGETQYF. For the CDR3, the DNA is TGTGCCAGCAGCTTAGGCGGGACTAGCGGGGAGACCCAGTACTTC.

This clonotype was picked up many times. The chain carries TRBV3-1 and TRBJ2-7; no definite D call. V was clipped by 1 base and J by 3 bases, with 13 bases between them. Per the germline V gene, CDR1 is LGHDT and CDR2 is YNNKEL (reference sequence). This CDR3 contains 15 residues. The CDR3 protein is CASSQGPGVNYEQYF. CDR3 nucleotides: TGTGCCAGCAGCCAAGGTCCCGGAGTTAACTACGAGCAGTACTTC.

This clonotype was seen more than once but under ten times. A much larger clone lies a single base off, so this may be a read error. The genes are TRBV29-1 and TRBJ1-1; D not resolved. The CDR3 spans 11 residues. CDR1 is SQVTM and CDR2 is ANQGSEA in the germline V gene. CDR3 nucleotides: TGCAGCGTTGAAACTGGTACTGAAGCTCTCTTT. This translates into CSVETGTEALF.

Ten or more counts support this clonotype. The gene calls are TRBV19 and TRBJ2-2; 7 positions agree with TRBD1. CDR3 length: 14 amino acids. Germline V gene lookup returns CDR1 LNHDA and CDR2 SQIVND (reference sequence). The ends lost 9 bases at V and 0 bases at J; junction bases unmatched: 4. CDR3 region: CASNRGTNTGELFF. In DNA, the CDR3 is TGTGCCAGCAACAGGGGAACGAACACCGGGGAGCTGTTTTTT.

This clonotype was counted ten times or more. This chain uses TRBV9 with TRBJ2-1; unclear D gene. Trimming cost V 4 bases and J 2 bases, with 13 bases left between them. CDR1 and CDR2 (germline): SGDLS, YYNGEE. This CDR3 is built from 15 residues. CDR3 loop: CASSPGPGAYNEQFF. The CDR3 DNA follows: TGTGCCAGCAGCCCGGGTCCCGGCGCCTACAATGAGCAGTTCTTC.

This clonotype was observed at least ten times. This sequence joins TRBV20-1 and TRBJ2-5; TRBD1 aligns across 7 bases. Germline V gene data show CDR1 as DFQATT and CDR2 as SNEGSKA (reference sequence). J lost 5 bases, V lost 6 bases, and 12 bases had no gene match. The CDR3 is 14 amino acids. The CDR3, as DNA: TGCAGTGCAGAGAACAGGGGTCTCGAGGAGACCCAGTACTTC. It specifies CSAENRGLEETQYF.

This clonotype came up a few times. A read error is possible here, since a much larger clone lies one base away. The chain employs TRBV4-1 and TRBJ2-1; 7 bases fit TRBD2. The CDR3 has 14 amino acids. Losses at the gene ends were 3 bases for V and 8 bases for J; bases not matched to a gene: 7. The germline gives CDR1 MGHRA, CDR2 YSYEKL. CDR3 sequence reads: CASSQARTSDEQFF. In DNA, the CDR3 is TGCGCCAGCAGCCAGGCCCGGACTAGTGATGAGCAGTTCTTC.

This clonotype occurred a few times. The chain is built from TRBV6-6 and TRBJ1-3; no clear D. The CDR3 is made up of 16 amino acids. V lost 7 bases and J 1 base, leaving 17 bases between the germline ends. CDR1 is MNHNY and CDR2 is SVGAGI in the germline V gene (reference sequence). CDR3 bases: TGTGCCAGCACCCCCCTGGCCCTCGGGTCTGGAAACACCATATATTTT. This sequence encodes CASTPLALGSGNTIYF.

In this sample, this clonotype turned up a few times. The chain recombines TRBV27 with TRBJ2-7, with D perhaps TRBD1 or TRBD2 (5 bases each). The CDR3 length is 14 residues. Trimming took off 4 bases at V and 3 bases at J, with 13 bases between the two ends. Germline V lookup: CDR1 MNHEY, CDR2 SMNVEV (reference sequence). The CDR3 DNA reads TGTGCCAGCAGTTCCCGGGACGCGTTCTACGAGCAGTACTTC. Its protein is CASSSRDAFYEQYF.

This clonotype was seen many times. J is TRBJ1-5 and V is TRBV28; 8 bases map to TRBD1. Germline CDR1 and CDR2: MDHEN and SYDVKM. V shed 8 bases, J shed 6 bases, and the junction held 12 bases outside the gene matches. This CDR3 comprises 15 residues. DNA of the CDR3: TGTGCCAGCGGCGGACAGGGACTCGGTCTTCAGCCCCAGCATTTT. Protein sequence: CASGGQGLGLQPQHF.

This clonotype was seen repeatedly, ten times or more. The J gene is TRBJ1-1, the V gene TRBV29-1; TRBD1 is a possible D gene (5 bases). The CDR3 loop spans 13 amino acids. Germline-derived CDR1 and CDR2 are SQVTM and ANQGSEA. Between the trimmed V and J ends, which lost 4 bases and 5 bases, there was a span of 14 bases. CDR3 sequence: CSVAVGVRTEAFF. The CDR3 nucleotides are TGCAGCGTTGCTGTGGGGGTAAGGACTGAAGCTTTCTTT.

This clonotype came up once. A clone one base away is much larger, so this may be a read error. V and J are TRBV7-2 and TRBJ1-4; unclear D gene. The CDR3 loop spans 13 amino acids. The germline gives CDR1 SGHTA, CDR2 FQGNSA. This chain's CDR3 is CDSSPIRSGKLFF. CDR3 DNA sequence: TGTGACAGCAGCCCAATCCGAAGTGGAAAACTGTTTTTT.

On this clonotype: This clone may be a read error of a much larger clone one base away. The CDR3 loop is CSAMAGNLFYEQCF. In DNA, the CDR3 is TGCAGTGCTATGGCCGGCAACCTCTTCTACGAGCAGTGCTTC. The rearrangement joins TRBV20-1 to TRBJ2-7; D is uncertain. The germline V gene has CDR1 DFQATT and CDR2 SNEGSKA (reference sequence). The CDR3 has 14 residues.

The gene calls are TRBV14 and TRBJ1-2, with D unresolved. Trimming removed 2 bases at V and 4 bases at J, with 8 bases between. The CDR3 has 13 amino acids. Looked up from germline, CDR1 is SGHDN and CDR2 is FVKESK. CDR3 amino acids: CASSQSFPYGYTF. In DNA form, the CDR3 reads TGTGCCAGCAGCCAAAGTTTCCCCTATGGCTACACCTTC. Drawing the rest from reference TRBV14 and TRBJ1-2, the complete variable domain is EAGVTQFPSHSVIEKGQTVTLRCDPISGHDNLYWYRRVMGKEIKFLLHFVKESKQDESGMPNNRFLAERTGGTYSTLKVQPAELEDSGVYFCASSQSFPYGYTFGSGTRLTVV.

This clonotype was seen repeatedly, ten times or more. The rearrangement joins TRBV28 to TRBJ2-2, with D tentatively TRBD2 (6 bases). V lost 9 bases and J lost 2, with 7 bases in between. Per germline, CDR1 MDHEN and CDR2 SYDVKM. This CDR3 region has 12 residues. The CDR3 spells CASGLNTGELFF. The DNA of the CDR3 is TGTGCCAGTGGACTAAACACCGGGGAGCTGTTTTTT.

Notes on this clonotype: A much larger clone lies one base from this, so it may be a read error. This chain uses TRBV3-1 with TRBJ2-7; the D call may be TRBD1 or TRBD2 (6 bases each). The CDR3 runs 13 residues. V was shortened by 4 bases and J by 3 bases, with 10 bases between the two germline ends. Germline V CDR1 and CDR2: LGHDT, YNNKEL (reference sequence). The CDR3 DNA reads TGTGCCAGCAGCCGACGGGGGCTCTACGAGCAGTACTTC. This encodes CASSRRGLYEQYF.

This clonotype was detected many times. This chain links TRBV12-3 or TRBV12-4 with TRBJ2-2, with D unresolved. Trimming cost V 7 bases and J 1 base, with 7 bases left between them. The CDR3 totals 13 residues. The CDR3 here is CASTVQNTGELFF. The CDR3 DNA follows: TGTGCCAGCACCGTCCAGAACACCGGGGAGCTGTTTTTT.

The table lists this clonotype with many counts. The chain has TRBV12-3 or TRBV12-4 and TRBJ2-1; possibly TRBD2 for D (5 bases). The CDR3 has 13 residues. Trimming took 10 bases from V and 5 from J, leaving 15 bases between them. CDR3 region: CATRGWGNNEQFF. The CDR3 nucleotides are TGTGCCACCCGCGGGTGGGGTAACAATGAGCAGTTCTTC.

With regard to this clonotype: A far larger clone is one nucleotide away, so this likely arose from a read error. The genes are TRBV5-5 and TRBJ2-3, with D perhaps TRBD1 (6 bases). The V gene's germline CDR1 is SGHKS and CDR2 YYEKEE (reference sequence). This CDR3 spans 16 amino acids. V lost 1 base and J 2 bases, leaving 14 bases between the germline ends. CDR3 bases: TGTGCCAGCAGCTTGAAGGTGCAGGGACACACAGATACGCAGTATTTT. Amino acids: CASSLKVQGHTDTQYF. The full variable domain, with the rest looked up from reference TRBV5-5 and TRBJ2-3, is DAGVTQSPTHLIKTRGQQVTLRCSPISGHKSVSWYQQVLGQGPQFIFQYYEKEERGRGNFPDRFSARQFPNYSSELNVNALLLGDSALYLCASSLKVQGHTDTQYFGPGTRLTVL.

By share, this clonotype ranks as medium-sized. The chain has TRBV19 and TRBJ2-3; D unresolved. CDR1 and CDR2 (germline): LNHDA, SQIVND (reference sequence). The CDR3 spans 14 residues. Trimming pared 5 bases from V and 6 bases from J, leaving 15 bases between. DNA for the CDR3: TGTGCCAGTAGTGTCACAGCTGCCCGCGATACGCAGTATTTT. As protein: CASSVTAARDTQYF.

This clonotype was detected ten times or more. The chain is built from TRBV6-6 and TRBJ2-3, with 7 bases that match TRBD2. This CDR3 is 17 amino acids long. Germline trimming cut 7 bases from V and 2 bases from J; bases unmatched to any gene: 15. Looked up from germline, CDR1 is MNHNY and CDR2 is SVGAGI (reference sequence). CDR3 nucleotides: TGTGCCAGCACCCGCCCCCTAGGAGCGGGGAACACAGATACGCAGTATTTT. Its translation is CASTRPLGAGNTDTQYF.

The chain employs TRBV6-5 and TRBJ1-2; 7 bases align to TRBD1. The length of the CDR3 is 14 residues. V lost 4 bases to trimming and J lost 0 bases; unmatched junction nucleotides: 2. Germline lookup yields CDR1 MNHEY and CDR2 SVGAGI. This CDR3 is CASSSGTANYGYTF. In DNA form, the CDR3 reads TGTGCCAGCAGTTCCGGGACAGCTAACTATGGCTACACCTTC.

This clonotype was seen ten or more times. The V gene is TRBV29-1, the J gene TRBJ2-6; 8 nucleotides match TRBD1. After removal of 3 bases from V and 0 bases from J, the junction contained 7 bases not matched to a gene. There are 17 residues in the CDR3. CDR1 is SQVTM, CDR2 ANQGSEA, per germline. This CDR3 is CSVDSRDRNSGANVLTF. The CDR3 nucleotides are TGCAGCGTTGATAGCCGGGACAGGAACTCTGGGGCCAACGTCCTGACTTTC.

The table lists this clonotype with many counts. The genes are TRBV12-5 and TRBJ2-2, with 8 bases lining up with TRBD2. Germline V CDR1 and CDR2: LGHNT, FRNRAP. V shed 5 bases, J shed 5 bases, and the junction held 1 base outside the gene matches. The CDR3 has 13 residues. The CDR3 sequence: CASGPGGTGELFF. CDR3 DNA sequence: TGTGCTAGTGGTCCGGGAGGGACCGGGGAGCTGTTTTTT. Using reference TRBV12-5 and TRBJ2-2 for the parts outside the CDR3, the full variable domain is DARVTQTPRHKVTEMGQEVTMRCQPILGHNTVFWYRQTMMQGLELLAYFRNRAPLDDSGMPKDRFSAEMPDATLATLKIQPSEPRDSAVYFCASGPGGTGELFFGEGSRLTVL.